Listed below are T cell receptor beta chains from one sample, sequenced in a study of T cells after somatic rescue of genetic block. Some clones are missing from TCRdb's copy, which holds only in-frame ones; the method was immunoSEQ multiplex PCR. Here the sample spans 10,000 to 15,000 clones, around 70% being singletons. The specimen sequenced was peripheral blood mononuclear cells (PBMCs). These receptors were taken from a boy under 18. The CDR3 runs from the conserved cysteine through the conserved F or W. The D gene is left open where the match is weak. Clone sizes are given selectively: once, few, many, or a class where the clone is expanded.

- - TRBJ2-1 TRBV10-3 CAISDGASGEQFF TGTGCCATCAGTGACGGGGCTAGTGGTGAGCAGTTCTTC
- TRBD1 TRBJ2-7 TRBV7-2 CASSSRTGYEQYF TGTGCCAGCAGCTCACGGACAGGGTACGAGCAGTACTTC
- - TRBJ1-6 TRBV5-1 CASSLATGNSPLHF TGCGCCAGCAGCTTGGCTACAGGGAATTCACCCCTCCACTTT
- - TRBJ2-2 TRBV28 CASSSGQNTGELFF TGTGCCAGCAGTTCCGGACAGAACACCGGGGAGCTGTTTTTT
few - TRBJ1-1 TRBV18 CASSPGGVHTEAFF TGTGCCAGCTCACCAGGCGGGGTTCACACTGAAGCTTTCTTT
- - TRBJ2-2 TRBV25-1 CASSELYTGELFF TGTGCCAGCAGTGAATTGTACACCGGGGAGCTGTTTTTT
- - TRBJ1-5 TRBV28 CASSLGQANQPQHF TGTGCCAGCAGTTTGGGGCAGGCCAATCAGCCCCAGCATTTT
- - TRBJ2-2 TRBV11-1 CASDPLSGSTGELFF TGTGCCAGCGACCCTCTAAGCGGGTCTACCGGGGAGCTGTTTTTT
- TRBD2 TRBJ2-7 TRBV11-2 CASRTQAGLYEQYF TGTGCCAGCAGAACCCAAGCGGGACTATACGAGCAGTACTTC
few TRBD2 TRBJ2-5 TRBV7-9 CASSPGAGGHQETQYF TGTGCCAGCAGCCCGGGTGCGGGGGGCCATCAAGAGACCCAGTACTTC
few - TRBJ2-7 TRBV6-1 CASSEWGDSSYEQYF TGTGCCAGCAGTGAATGGGGGGACAGCTCCTACGAGCAGTACTTC
medium-sized TRBD1 TRBJ2-5 TRBV18 CASSPPTGVETQYF TGTGCCAGCTCACCACCTACAGGGGTAGAGACCCAGTACTTC
- TRBD2 TRBJ2-3 TRBV9 CASSVVAGGTDTQYF TGTGCCAGCAGCGTAGTTGCGGGGGGCACAGATACGCAGTATTTT
medium-sized - TRBJ1-2 TRBV7-9 CASSRQVNYGYTF TGTGCCAGCAGCCGACAGGTTAACTATGGCTACACCTTC
- - TRBJ1-4 TRBV5-3 CARSLATNGGAGNEKLFF TGTGCCAGAAGCTTGGCCACCAATGGGGGCGCTGGAAATGAAAAACTGTTTTTT
- - TRBJ2-5 TRBV7-9 CASSPRGVVGKETQYF TGTGCCAGCAGCCCTAGGGGCGTTGTGGGGAAAGAGACCCAGTACTTC
- - TRBJ2-1 TRBV7-6 CASSLAPGTSVGGEQFF TGTGCCAGCAGCTTAGCCCCCGGGACGTCCGTAGGGGGTGAGCAGTTCTTC
medium-sized TRBD2 TRBJ2-7 TRBV6-5 CASSYSEAGGPEQYF TGTGCCAGCAGTTACTCAGAAGCGGGAGGGCCCGAGCAGTACTTC